The 11 T cell receptor beta chains below come from one sample, sequenced in a study of blood T cell repertoires in COVID-19. The table came from immunoSEQ multiplex PCR; TCRdb's copy has only in-frame clones and leaves some out. The repertoire holds a few hundred thousand clones, about 90% seen once, with around 11% in the top ten. The sequencing input was peripheral blood. The receptors were sampled from a woman in her twenties or thirties with COVID-19, enrolled during active disease.

The V call is TRBV3-1 (or the pseudogene TRBV3-2), the J call TRBJ1-2; a possible D gene is TRBD1 (5 bases). The CDR3 spans 14 residues. CDR1 and CDR2 from the germline V gene are LGHDT and YNNKEL (reference sequence). V dropped 0 bases and J dropped 2 bases, with 7 bases sitting between them. CDR3 bases: TGTGCCAGCAGCCAAGAATCAGGGAACTATGGCTACACCTTC. It encodes CASSQESGNYGYTF.

V gene TRBV10-3 combines with J gene TRBJ2-1; 7 nucleotides line up with TRBD1. V shed 8 bases, J shed 0 bases, and the junction held 4 bases outside the gene matches. The CDR3 runs to 14 residues. CDR1 ENHRY and CDR2 SYGVKD come from the germline V gene. The CDR3, as DNA: TGTGCCATCGGGACAGAGAGCTCCTACAATGAGCAGTTCTTC. This translates into CAIGTESSYNEQFF.

V is TRBV28 and J is TRBJ2-1, with TRBD2 identical over 9 bases. From germline, CDR1 is MDHEN and CDR2 SYDVKM. The CDR3 is 12 amino acids. V gave up 6 bases and J gave up 11 bases; unmatched junction bases: 5. CDR3 loop: CASRGSGSKQFF. The CDR3 DNA follows: TGTGCCAGCAGGGGTAGCGGGAGTAAGCAGTTCTTC.

The chain carries TRBV5-1 and TRBJ2-2, with D unclear. Germline V gene lookup returns CDR1 SGHRS and CDR2 YFSETQ. Trimming pared 8 bases from V and 6 bases from J, leaving 20 bases between. There are 15 residues in the CDR3. The CDR3 region is CASSKVAGQAGELFF. In DNA, the CDR3 is TGCGCCAGTAGCAAGGTGGCAGGCCAGGCCGGGGAGCTGTTTTTT.

V usage is TRBV24-1 and J usage is TRBJ2-2, with D perhaps TRBD2 (7 bases). V was pared by 5 bases and J by 0 bases, with 15 bases between. The germline V gene has CDR1 KGHDR and CDR2 SFDVKD. This CDR3 comprises 17 residues. The CDR3 loop is CATSGEGRGANTGELFF. CDR3 sequence (DNA): TGTGCCACCAGTGGCGAAGGGAGGGGGGCGAACACCGGGGAGCTGTTTTTT.

The chain uses TRBV10-2 and TRBJ1-6, with 8 positions matching TRBD1. The length of the CDR3 is 14 residues. The germline gives CDR1 WSHSY, CDR2 SAAADI. V shed 8 bases, J shed 8 bases, and the junction held 8 bases outside the gene matches. CDR3 residues: CASQRTGSDSPLHF. As DNA, the CDR3 is TGCGCCAGCCAACGGACAGGGTCGGATTCACCCCTCCACTTT.

In this sample, this clone turned up a few times. This chain links TRBV4-2 with TRBJ2-7; 13 bases are shared with TRBD2. This CDR3 contains 16 residues. The V segment lost 0 bases and the J segment 4 bases; nucleotides outside the gene matches: 3. Germline V lookup: CDR1 LGHNA, CDR2 YNFKEQ. In DNA, the CDR3 is TGTGCCAGCAGCCAAGAGCCGGGACTAGCGGGATACGAGCAGTACTTC. Its translation: CASSQEPGLAGYEQYF.

The V call is TRBV19, the J call TRBJ1-1, with TRBD1 as a possible D gene (6 bases). Germline loops: CDR1 LNHDA, CDR2 SQIVND (reference sequence). V dropped 6 bases and J dropped 3 bases, with 11 bases sitting between them. This CDR3 region has 13 residues. The CDR3 sequence: CASRTGSDTEAFF. In nucleotides, the CDR3 is TGTGCCAGTAGGACAGGATCCGACACTGAAGCTTTCTTT.

The V and J genes are TRBV7-9 and TRBJ2-4; D possibly corresponds to TRBD1 (6 bases). V lost 1 base and J 2 bases, leaving 15 bases between the germline ends. The CDR3 length is 17 residues. Germline lookup yields CDR1 SEHNR and CDR2 FQNEAQ (reference sequence). The CDR3 is CASSLEGDKVSKNIQYF. CDR3 bases: TGTGCCAGCAGCTTAGAAGGGGACAAAGTCTCCAAAAACATTCAGTACTTC.

This chain uses TRBV11-1 with TRBJ1-4; D unresolved. This CDR3 comprises 12 residues. Per germline, CDR1 SGHAT and CDR2 FQDESV (reference sequence). The ends were cut back, 2 bases at V and 8 bases at J, with 6 bases in the middle. The CDR3 DNA is TGTGCCAGCAGCTTACTCGGGGAAAAACTGTTTTTT. As protein: CASSLLGEKLFF.

This clone was seen a single time. The genes are TRBV11-2 and TRBJ1-4; D may be TRBD1 (5 bases). V lost 3 bases to trimming and J lost 8 bases, with 7 bases between them. The germline CDR1 and CDR2 sequences are SGHAT and FQNNGV. This CDR3 comprises 12 residues. DNA of the CDR3: TGTGCCAGCAGCTTGGGGCGGGAAAAACTGTTTTTT. It specifies CASSLGREKLFF.